The clone carrying this T cell receptor beta chain was counted once. The antigen remains undetermined. The sample belongs to a study of cytomegalovirus exposure and HLA in healthy donors. Across the study: Sequencing of some 200 million T cells in an earlier analysis found around 120 million unique TCR beta sequences.

The primer mix had 60 Vbeta and 13 Jbeta primers. TCRdb keeps only in-frame clones here, not all; method: immunoSEQ multiplex PCR. Altogether approximately 150,000 clones are present, more than 65% being singletons, with the ten largest covering 1.6%. The study, taken as a whole, reports: The study recorded over 150 TCR beta chains that were cytomegalovirus-associated. Later genetic work tied a missense DCLRE1C variant to beta-chain V and J trimming. Most TCR sequences showed up rarely, but some public TCRs showed up in many donors.

CDR3 length: 14 residues. With 3 bases removed from V and 8 bases from J, the gap between germline ends came to 14 bases. Material for sequencing was PBMCs. The genes are TRBV5-3 and TRBJ1-4; D gene ambiguous. Being an ORF, TRBV5-3 has a function that is uncertain. The origin of this receptor is a woman younger than 45 in good health and CMV-seronegative. The CDR3: CARSYGSAGEKLFF. In DNA form, the CDR3 reads TGTGCCAGAAGCTATGGATCCGCGGGCGAAAAACTGTTTTTT.